A single sample gave rise to the 22 T cell receptor beta chains below, sequenced in a study of human T cells and chemical hapten exposure. Time point noted: patch test 1, 2 weeks after DPC sensitization. Regarding treatment: therapeutic diphenylcyclopropenone sensitization with weekly scalp DPC. The total RNA was obtained from whole blood that was not fractionated. Each CDR3 protein is one row after TCRdb ran MiXCR on the RACE reads. The profile covers around 34,000 distinct CDR3 sequences, with around 6.5% appearing a single time and roughly 9.5% taken by the ten largest. The sample was whole blood, taken in connection with sensitization to the hapten diphenylcyclopropenone (DPC). These receptors all stem from a woman in her thirties with alopecia areata. Some clones in this sample may be carry-over from other donors' samples.

The chain employs TRBV5-1 and TRBJ1-6, with D possibly being TRBD1 (5 bases). The germline CDR1 and CDR2 sequences are SGHRS and YFSETQ. The V end was cut by 0 bases, the J end by 7 bases, with 11 bases between. The CDR3 extends over 15 amino acids. CDR3 loop: CASSLEGRDNSPLHF. CDR3 coding DNA: TGCGCCAGCAGCTTGGAAGGCAGGGACAATTCACCCCTCCACTTT.

This clonotype has a count of ten or more. The chain couples TRBV7-9 to TRBJ1-5; D is uncertain. The germline V gene encodes CDR1 SEHNR and CDR2 FQNEAQ (reference sequence). V was shortened by 2 bases and J by 9 bases, with 14 bases between the two germline ends. The CDR3 is 14 residues long. CDR3 nucleotide sequence: TGTGCCAGCAGCTTAACTGCTCAGCCGGTGCCCCAGCATTTT. This codes for CASSLTAQPVPQHF.

This clonotype was recorded a few times. V is TRBV6-1 and J is TRBJ2-7; no definite D call. Deletions cut 6 bases from V and 4 bases from J, with 13 bases between. Per the germline V gene, CDR1 is MNHNS and CDR2 is SASEGT. The CDR3 runs to 13 residues. The CDR3 DNA follows: TGTGCCAGCAGCCTTCGCGAAGTATACGAGCAGTACTTC. This sequence encodes CASSLREVYEQYF.

The rearrangement links TRBV5-5 to TRBJ2-3, with TRBD2 matching over 8 bases. Unmatched junction bases numbered 13, after V lost 4 bases and J lost 3 bases. The CDR3 has 17 amino acids. CDR1 is SGHKS and CDR2 is YYEKEE in the germline V gene (reference sequence). CDR3 protein: CASSLPAGVRRTDTQYF. The CDR3 bases are TGTGCCAGCAGCCTACCAGCGGGAGTCCGGAGGACAGATACGCAGTATTTT. Using reference TRBV5-5 and TRBJ2-3 for the parts outside the CDR3, the full variable domain is DAGVTQSPTHLIKTRGQQVTLRCSPISGHKSVSWYQQVLGQGPQFIFQYYEKEERGRGNFPDRFSARQFPNYSSELNVNALLLGDSALYLCASSLPAGVRRTDTQYFGPGTRLTVL.

The genes are TRBV20-1 and TRBJ2-5; no firm D call. From germline, CDR1 is DFQATT and CDR2 SNEGSKA (reference sequence). The CDR3 loop spans 11 amino acids. Between the trimmed V and J ends, which lost 6 bases and 5 bases, there was a span of 10 bases. DNA for the CDR3: TGCAGTGCCAATCCCGGCGAGACCCAGTACTTC. Translation gives CSANPGETQYF.

This clonotype has at least ten counts. The chain carries TRBV6-6 and TRBJ2-7, with 7 bases lining up with TRBD2. From germline, CDR1 is MNHNY and CDR2 SVGAGI (reference sequence). The ends lost 2 bases at V and 3 bases at J; junction bases unmatched: 13. The length of the CDR3 is 17 residues. The CDR3 DNA follows: TGTGCCAGCAGTTACCTACCGCCCGGGACTAAGGACTACGAGCAGTACTTC. Amino acids: CASSYLPPGTKDYEQYF.

This clonotype was seen many times. The chain employs TRBV7-9 and TRBJ1-2; 7 nucleotides match TRBD1. The CDR3 runs 14 residues. Germline loops: CDR1 SEHNR, CDR2 FQNEAQ (reference sequence). The V gene end was trimmed by 8 bases and the J gene end by 4 bases; junction bases not matched to a gene: 10. The CDR3 is CASLRDSEIYGYTF. The CDR3 nucleotides read TGTGCCAGCTTGCGGGACAGCGAGATCTATGGCTACACCTTC.

This clonotype was counted between two and nine times. The chain carries TRBV7-2 and TRBJ1-3, with 12 bases matching TRBD1. V shed 1 base, J shed 1 base, and the junction held 5 bases outside the gene matches. The CDR3 covers 18 residues. Germline CDR1 is SGHTA and CDR2 is FQGNSA. The CDR3 DNA reads TGTGCCAGCAGCTTAGTTGGGACAGGGGGCAGTTCTGGAAACACCATATATTTT. The encoded protein is CASSLVGTGGSSGNTIYF.

This clonotype was detected many times. The rearrangement joins TRBV27 to TRBJ2-7, with TRBD2 matching 7 bases. Germline CDR1 is MNHEY and CDR2 is SMNVEV (reference sequence). Losses at the gene ends were 5 bases for V and 4 bases for J; bases not matched to a gene: 2. The CDR3 is 12 amino acids. CDR3 in amino acids: CASSDGGYEQYF. The CDR3 bases are TGTGCCAGCAGTGACGGGGGGTACGAGCAGTACTTC.

The gene calls are TRBV7-9 and TRBJ1-2, with unresolved D. V was pared by 1 base and J by 7 bases, with 19 bases between. This CDR3 is built from 16 residues. From germline, CDR1 is SEHNR and CDR2 FQNEAQ (reference sequence). CDR3 sequence: CASSLDGVINRRGYTF. In DNA form, the CDR3 reads TGTGCCAGCAGCTTAGATGGGGTTATCAACCGCCGTGGCTACACCTTC.

The V gene is TRBV2, the J gene TRBJ1-4; no clear D. This CDR3 region has 15 residues. V lost 2 bases to trimming and J lost 3 bases, with 10 bases between them. Looked up from germline, CDR1 is SNHLY and CDR2 is FYNNEI. The CDR3 nucleotides read TGTGCCAGCAGTGAAAGCTGGGTACCTAATGAAAAACTGTTTTTT. Translating gives CASSESWVPNEKLFF.

This clonotype was observed many times. The chain links TRBV3-1 to TRBJ2-4; the match to TRBD2 covers 8 bases. V gave up 1 base and J gave up 7 bases; unmatched junction bases: 3. The CDR3 loop spans 14 amino acids. CDR1 and CDR2 (germline): LGHDT, YNNKEL (reference sequence). The CDR3 nucleotides read TGTGCCAGCAGCCAAGGGGGCGGGGGGAACATTCAGTACTTC. Protein product: CASSQGGGGNIQYF. Full variable domain (remainder filled in from reference TRBV3-1 and TRBJ2-4): DTAVSQTPKYLVTQMGNDKSIKCEQNLGHDTMYWYKQDSKKFLKIMFSYNNKELIINETVPNRFSPKSPDKAHLNLHINSLELGDSAVYFCASSQGGGGNIQYFGAGTRLSVL.

There are a few counts of this clonotype. The chain joins TRBV27 to TRBJ1-4; 10 positions agree with TRBD1. V trimming: 6 bases; J trimming: 6 bases; junction bases outside the gene matches: 4. The CDR3 contains 14 residues. The germline CDR1 and CDR2 sequences are MNHEY and SMNVEV (reference sequence). In DNA, the CDR3 is TGTGCCAGCAGCCGGGGACAGGGGTATGAAAAACTGTTTTTT. This sequence encodes CASSRGQGYEKLFF.

V and J are TRBV27 and TRBJ1-3; D is unclear. V was shortened by 2 bases and J by 2 bases, with 7 bases between the two germline ends. Germline V gene data show CDR1 as MNHEY and CDR2 as SMNVEV (reference sequence). The CDR3 sequence is 14 residues long. The CDR3 coding sequence is TGTGCCAGCAGTTTACGCGGGGCTGGAAACACCATATATTTT. Translating gives CASSLRGAGNTIYF.

This clonotype was found many times. This chain joins TRBV12-3 or TRBV12-4 and TRBJ1-5; D is possibly TRBD1 (5 bases). V was cut by 6 bases and J by 7 bases, with 19 bases left in between. The CDR3 consists of 15 residues. In DNA form, the CDR3 reads TGTGCCAGCAGGGACGCCTCCCAGGGATACCAGCCCCAGCATTTT. It encodes CASRDASQGYQPQHF.

The V and J genes are TRBV28 and TRBJ2-7; D is unclear. The ends were cut back, 8 bases at V and 4 bases at J, with 9 bases in the middle. The length of the CDR3 is 11 residues. Looked up from germline, CDR1 is MDHEN and CDR2 is SYDVKM. CDR3 coding DNA: TGTGCCAGCGCCGGTCTTTACGAGCAGTACTTC. It translates to CASAGLYEQYF.

The rearrangement uses TRBV6-5 and TRBJ2-2; D uncertain. The V and J ends lost 6 bases and 6 bases respectively, with 8 bases between them. This CDR3 region has 12 residues. Germline values: CDR1 MNHEY, CDR2 SVGAGI. The DNA of the CDR3 is TGTGCCAGCAGGTCGTGGGCCGGGGAGCTGTTTTTT. Amino acid sequence: CASRSWAGELFF.

Many counts were recorded for this clonotype. The gene calls are TRBV10-2 and TRBJ2-1; possibly TRBD1 or TRBD2 for D (7 bases each). Trimming took 7 bases from V and 6 from J, leaving 16 bases between them. The germline gives CDR1 WSHSY, CDR2 SAAADI. The CDR3 spans 14 residues. Here the CDR3 reads CASNKRGQSNEQFF. Written as DNA, the CDR3 is TGCGCCAGCAACAAGCGGGGACAGTCCAATGAGCAGTTCTTC.

Many counts were recorded for this clonotype. The rearrangement links TRBV30 to TRBJ1-6; 7 bases match TRBD1. The germline gives CDR1 GTSNPN, CDR2 SVGIG (reference sequence). Trimming took 0 bases from V and 7 from J; bases not matched to a gene: 9. The CDR3 is 16 amino acids. CDR3 sequence: CAWSVRGGPPNSPLHF. CDR3 nucleotides: TGTGCCTGGAGTGTACGAGGGGGCCCGCCGAATTCACCCCTCCACTTT.

This clonotype was seen repeatedly, ten times or more. The gene calls are TRBV4-3 and TRBJ1-5; 7 bases map to TRBD1. Germline V gene sequence: CDR1 LGHNA, CDR2 YSLEER. V shed 1 base and J 1 base; nucleotides not matched to a gene: 1. The CDR3 runs 15 residues. This CDR3 reads CASSQVQGSNQPQHF. The DNA for the CDR3 is TGCGCCAGCAGCCAAGTACAGGGGAGCAATCAGCCCCAGCATTTT.

This clonotype was seen only a few times. Here the CDR3 DNA reads TGTGCCAGCAGTTCAACGGGAGGGGCCTACGAGCAGTACTTC. This gives the protein CASSSTGGAYEQYF. The chain carries TRBV6-2 or TRBV6-3 and TRBJ2-7, with TRBD2 identical over 8 bases. Germline V gene sequence: CDR1 MNHEY, CDR2 SVGEGT. The length of the CDR3 is 14 residues. The trim removed 4 bases at V and 2 bases at J, leaving 4 bases unmatched.

The rearrangement uses TRBV16 and TRBJ2-3; D unresolved. The CDR3 loop spans 15 amino acids. Looked up from germline, CDR1 is KGHSY and CDR2 is FQNENV. V dropped 0 bases and J dropped 2 bases, with 9 bases sitting between them. The chain's CDR3 is CASSQSTVPTDTQYF. Here the CDR3 DNA reads TGTGCCAGCAGCCAATCTACGGTTCCCACAGATACGCAGTATTTT.